The rows below give T cell receptor beta chains drawn from one sample of a study of T cell responses to AZD1222 COVID-19 vaccine. Some clones are missing from TCRdb's copy, which holds only in-frame ones; the method was immunoSEQ multiplex PCR. This repertoire shows under 150,000 clones, approximately 85% found once; its top ten account for approximately 1.7%. The input for sequencing was peripheral blood, taken on day 0 of AZD1222 vaccination. Source of these receptors: an adult in good health. The CDR3 runs from the conserved cysteine through the conserved F or W. D genes are given only for firm matches. Size is stated for part of the rows, as once, few or many counts, or as a class when the clone is expanded.

J gene | V gene | clone size | D gene | CDR3 DNA | CDR3 protein
TRBJ1-1 | TRBV5-1 | . | . | TGCGCCAGCAGCTCTGGAGTGTCGGCTTTCTTT | CASSSGVSAFF
TRBJ1-2 | TRBV30 | . | . | TGTGCCTGCCACCGGGACTCTGGAAACTATGGCTACACCTTC | CACHRDSGNYGYTF
TRBJ1-5 | TRBV9 | . | . | TGTGCCAGCAGCGTTTTCGGGGTTGCAGGTCAGCCCCAGCATTTT | CASSVFGVAGQPQHF
TRBJ1-5 | TRBV7-3 | few | . | TGTGCCAGCAGCTCCTCCCCGGCGCAGGGGCCCCAGCATTTT | CASSSSPAQGPQHF
TRBJ1-2 | TRBV5-4 | once | TRBD1 | TGTGCCAGCAGCACGGGACAGGGGGCAAACTATGGCTACACCTTC | CASSTGQGANYGYTF
TRBJ2-1 | TRBV7-2 | . | TRBD2 | TGTGCCAGCAGCTTACGGGAGGGTCACAATGAGCAGTTCTTC | CASSLREGHNEQFF
TRBJ1-1 | TRBV6-5 | . | TRBD1 | TGTGCCAGCAGTCGGACAGGGTTGAACACTGAAGCTTTCTTT | CASSRTGLNTEAFF
TRBJ1-1 | TRBV24-1 | . | . | TGTGCCACCAGTCAATCGGGGGTGAACACTGAAGCTTTCTTT | CATSQSGVNTEAFF
TRBJ2-3 | TRBV24-1 | . | TRBD2 | TGTGCCACCAGTGACCAGGCAGGTCTAGCGGGGGGTACCTATGATACGCAGTATTTT | CATSDQAGLAGGTYDTQYF
TRBJ1-4 | TRBV7-9 | . | . | TGTGCCAGCAGCGAAAGGGCGGGGGGGACTAATGAAAAACTGTTTTTT | CASSERAGGTNEKLFF
TRBJ1-6 | TRBV5-4 | . | . | TGTGCCAGCAGCCCCTCAGGGAGCTCCTATAATTCACCCCTCCACTTT | CASSPSGSSYNSPLHF
TRBJ1-2 | TRBV6-5 | few | TRBD1 | TGTGCCAGCTTCCAACAGGGGATTACCGTGCGCTACACCTTC | CASFQQGITVRYTF
TRBJ1-1 | TRBV18 | few | . | TGTGCCAGCTCGAAAACCCCGATAATGAACACTGAAGCTTTCTTT | CASSKTPIMNTEAFF
TRBJ1-6 | TRBV27 | . | . | TGTGCCAGCAGGCCTACGGGGAGGACGAATTCACCCCTCCACTTT | CASRPTGRTNSPLHF
TRBJ2-5 | TRBV11-3 | . | . | TGTGCCAGCAGCTTAGCGAATAGTATTGGGACCCAGTACTTC | CASSLANSIGTQYF
TRBJ2-3 | TRBV19 | . | TRBD1 | TGTGCCAGTAACCCGACAGGGTCAGATACGCAGTATTTT | CASNPTGSDTQYF
TRBJ1-5 | TRBV19 | few | TRBD1 | TGTGCCAGTACCCAGGGGGCAGGCAATCAGCCCCAGCATTTT | CASTQGAGNQPQHF
TRBJ1-1 | TRBV30 | . | . | TGTGCCTGGGGGATGTTGAGAGCTTTCTTT | CAWGMLRAFF
TRBJ1-2 | TRBV19 | . | . | TGTGCCAGTAGGCGGGGGGTCAACTATGGCTACACCTTC | CASRRGVNYGYTF
TRBJ2-1 | TRBV27 | . | TRBD2 | TGTGCCAGCAGTCCCTTAGTTCCTAGCGGGACCTACAATGAGCAGTTCTTC | CASSPLVPSGTYNEQFF
TRBJ1-6 | TRBV7-2 | . | . | TGTGCCAGCAGCCGGAGGACGGGAGGTGGTTCACCCCTCCACTTT | CASSRRTGGGSPLHF
TRBJ2-7 | TRBV3-1/TRBV3-2 | . | . | TGTGCCAGCAGCCAAGATCCAGCGGGCGTCTCCTACGAGCAGTACTTC | CASSQDPAGVSYEQYF
TRBJ1-1 | TRBV7-3 | many | . | TGTGCCAGCAGCTTAAACGGAGGGGCCATGAACACTGAAGCTTTCTTT | CASSLNGGAMNTEAFF
TRBJ2-7 | TRBV30 | . | . | TGTGCCTGGAAGGGGTCCGGGAGCGTCTGGGAGCAGTACTTC | CAWKGSGSVWEQYF
TRBJ1-2 | TRBV19 | . | TRBD1 | TGTGCCAGTAGTCCCCGGGACAGGGCTGGCTACACCTTC | CASSPRDRAGYTF
TRBJ1-5 | TRBV19 | . | . | TGTGCCAGTAGCCGAACAGGGTTAGATAGCAATCAGCCCCAGCATTTT | CASSRTGLDSNQPQHF
TRBJ2-7 | TRBV11-3 | once | TRBD1 | TGTGCCAGCAGCTTAATGAGAGGGGGCATCTACGAGCAGTACTTC | CASSLMRGGIYEQYF
TRBJ1-1 | TRBV7-9 | . | . | TGTGCCAGCAGCTTGCGGGGGCAAGGCACTGAAGCTTTCTTT | CASSLRGQGTEAFF
TRBJ2-3 | TRBV24-1 | . | TRBD2 | TGTGCCACCAGCGGGAGGGCAGGAGGCACGCAGTATTTT | CATSGRAGGTQYF
TRBJ1-2 | TRBV9 | . | TRBD1 | TGTGCCAGCAGCTCATTCTCAGGGGGCACCACGGATGGCTACACCTTC | CASSSFSGGTTDGYTF
TRBJ1-1 | TRBV9 | few | . | TGTGCCAGCAGCGTAGGATCAAGGGTGAGCACTGAAGCTTTCTTT | CASSVGSRVSTEAFF
TRBJ1-2 | TRBV11-2 | . | . | TGTGCCAGCAGCTTAGAGGGACCCCGGAGAAGGGGGAACTATGGCTACACCTTC | CASSLEGPRRRGNYGYTF
TRBJ1-1 | TRBV19 | . | . | TGTGCCAGTAGTATACAGGGTGTAAAAACTGAAGCTTTCTTT | CASSIQGVKTEAFF
TRBJ2-7 | TRBV9 | . | . | TGTGCCAGCAGCTCATTCCCGGGATTTGGGGAGCAGTACTTC | CASSSFPGFGEQYF
TRBJ2-7 | TRBV27 | . | . | TGTGCCAGCAGCTTCCCTGGGCCCGAGCAGTACTTC | CASSFPGPEQYF
TRBJ1-6 | TRBV9 | once | . | TGTGCCAGCAGCGCGCGACAGGCCAATTCACCCCTCCACTTT | CASSARQANSPLHF
TRBJ2-3 | TRBV30 | . | TRBD2 | TGTGCCTGGAGTGTTCGGGGGGGCGACCCCTTTACGCAGTATTTT | CAWSVRGGDPFTQYF
TRBJ2-1 | TRBV30 | . | . | TGTGCCTGGAGTGTACAAGGGGGGCCCTACAATGAGCAGTTCTTC | CAWSVQGGPYNEQFF
TRBJ1-4 | TRBV13 | . | . | TGTGCCAGCAGCCCCGACGCAGGGACCGGTGAAAAACTGTTTTTT | CASSPDAGTGEKLFF
TRBJ2-7 | TRBV6-2/TRBV6-3 | . | TRBD2 | TGTGCCAGCAGTTTAGCGGGGGCGCCCAGCTCCTACGAGCAGTACTTC | CASSLAGAPSSYEQYF
TRBJ2-7 | TRBV11-3 | few | TRBD1 | TGTGCCAGCAGCTTAGGGACAGGGATTTCCTACGAGCAGTACTTC | CASSLGTGISYEQYF
TRBJ1-4 | TRBV7-9 | . | . | TGTGCCAGCAGCTTAAACAAGGCAGGACTAGAAAAACTGTTTTTT | CASSLNKAGLEKLFF
TRBJ2-5 | TRBV9 | . | TRBD1 | TGTGCCAGCAGCTCCCGGGACAGGGGTACTGGGACCCAGTACTTC | CASSSRDRGTGTQYF
TRBJ1-2 | TRBV7-9 | . | . | TGTGCCAGCAGCCCCCCCGCGGGGGTCTATGGCTACACCTTC | CASSPPAGVYGYTF